This TCR beta chain derives from a study of T-cell memory formation after mild COVID-19. Trimming shortened V by 1 base and J by 9 bases, and 18 bases separated the two germline ends. The CDR3 totals 15 residues. CDR1 is SGHTA and CDR2 is FQGNSA in the germline V gene. TCRdb re-analysed the 5' RACE reads in MiXCR, keeping a single row per CDR3 protein. The sample shows 400,000 to 500,000 distinct CDR3 sequences, about a sixth of them seen only once. The origin of this receptor is a man between 18 and 35 years old who had mild COVID-19 (a few samples of this study predate the infection). Cell type and time point are not known. Sequenced sample: PBMCs or a T cell subset sorted from them (not recorded which). The chain carries TRBV7-2 and TRBJ2-5; D tentatively fits TRBD1 or TRBD2 (5 bases each). The CDR3 DNA sequence: TGTGCCAGCAGCTTAGAAGGGTGGGGGTCGGAGTCCCAGTACTTC. The encoded protein is CASSLEGWGSESQYF.